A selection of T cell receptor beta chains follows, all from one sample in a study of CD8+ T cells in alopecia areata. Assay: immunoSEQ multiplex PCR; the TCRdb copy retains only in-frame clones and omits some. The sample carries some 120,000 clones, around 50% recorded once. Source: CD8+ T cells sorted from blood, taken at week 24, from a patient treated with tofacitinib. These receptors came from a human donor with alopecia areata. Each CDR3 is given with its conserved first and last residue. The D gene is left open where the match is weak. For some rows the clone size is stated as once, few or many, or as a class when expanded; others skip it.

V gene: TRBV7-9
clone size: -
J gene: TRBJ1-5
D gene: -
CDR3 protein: CASSQGPPRNQPQHF
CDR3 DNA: TGTGCCAGCAGCCAAGGGCCTCCGAGAAATCAGCCCCAGCATTTT

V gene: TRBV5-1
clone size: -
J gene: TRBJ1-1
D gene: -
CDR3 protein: CASSWSRWAYTEAFF
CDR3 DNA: TGCGCCAGCAGCTGGAGTCGTTGGGCGTACACTGAAGCTTTCTTT

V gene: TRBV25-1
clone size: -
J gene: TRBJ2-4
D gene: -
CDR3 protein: CASSEGGYIQYF
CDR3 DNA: TGTGCCAGCAGTGAGGGGGGATACATTCAGTACTTC

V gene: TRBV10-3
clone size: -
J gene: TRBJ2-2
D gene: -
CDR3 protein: CAISEFIQGNTGELFF
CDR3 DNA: TGTGCCATCAGTGAGTTCATACAGGGAAACACCGGGGAGCTGTTTTTT

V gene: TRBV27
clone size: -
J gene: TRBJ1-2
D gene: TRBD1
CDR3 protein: CASSLSDRAHGYTF
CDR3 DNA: TGTGCCAGCAGTTTATCGGACAGGGCTCATGGCTACACCTTC

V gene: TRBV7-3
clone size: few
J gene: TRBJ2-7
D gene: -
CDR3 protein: CASSLFGGYEQYF
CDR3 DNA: TGTGCCAGCAGCTTATTTGGGGGCTACGAGCAGTACTTC

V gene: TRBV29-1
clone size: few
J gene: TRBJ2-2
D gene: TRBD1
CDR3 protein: CSVYPGQGRNTGELFF
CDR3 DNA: TGCAGCGTTTACCCGGGACAGGGAAGGAACACCGGGGAGCTGTTTTTT

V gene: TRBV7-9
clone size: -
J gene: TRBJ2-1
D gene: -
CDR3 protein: CASSHVGQASVDEQFF
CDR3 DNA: TGTGCCAGCAGCCACGTGGGGCAGGCGTCGGTAGATGAGCAGTTCTTC

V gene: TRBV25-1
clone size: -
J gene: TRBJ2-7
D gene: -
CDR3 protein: CASSDTSYEQYF
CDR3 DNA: TGTGCCAGCAGTGATACCTCCTACGAGCAGTACTTC

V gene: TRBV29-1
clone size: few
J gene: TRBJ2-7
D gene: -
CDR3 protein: CSVETRLDYEQYF
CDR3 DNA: TGCAGCGTTGAAACGCGACTGGACTACGAGCAGTACTTC

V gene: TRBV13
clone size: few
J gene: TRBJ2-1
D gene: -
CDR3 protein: CASSVDRREQFF
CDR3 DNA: TGTGCCAGCAGCGTCGACAGGAGGGAGCAGTTCTTC

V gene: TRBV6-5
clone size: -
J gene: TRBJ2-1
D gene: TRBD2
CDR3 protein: CASSSGTRGLNEQFF
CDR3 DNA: TGTGCCAGCAGTTCCGGGACTAGAGGGCTCAATGAGCAGTTCTTC

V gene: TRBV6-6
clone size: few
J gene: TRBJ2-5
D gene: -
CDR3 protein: CASSYSAAEETQYF
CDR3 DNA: TGTGCCAGCAGTTACTCTGCGGCAGAAGAGACCCAGTACTTC

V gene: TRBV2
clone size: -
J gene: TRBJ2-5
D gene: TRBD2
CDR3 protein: CASSESSGGAVQQTQYF
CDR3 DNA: TGTGCCAGCAGTGAATCCAGCGGGGGGGCCGTTCAGCAGACCCAGTACTTC

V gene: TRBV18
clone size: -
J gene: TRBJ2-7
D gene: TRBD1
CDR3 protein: CASSPRQGARDEQYF
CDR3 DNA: TGTGCCAGCTCACCTCGACAGGGGGCTAGGGACGAGCAGTACTTC

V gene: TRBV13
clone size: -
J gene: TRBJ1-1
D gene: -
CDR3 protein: CASSLDVNTEAFF
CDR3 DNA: TGTGCCAGCAGCTTAGATGTGAACACTGAAGCTTTCTTT

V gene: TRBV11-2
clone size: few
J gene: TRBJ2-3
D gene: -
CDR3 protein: CASLQGYTQYF
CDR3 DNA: TGTGCCAGCCTACAAGGTTATACGCAGTATTTT

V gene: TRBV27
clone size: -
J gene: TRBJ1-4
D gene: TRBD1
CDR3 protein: CASRGQGVLELFF
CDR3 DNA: TGTGCCAGCAGGGGACAGGGTGTGTTGGAACTGTTTTTT

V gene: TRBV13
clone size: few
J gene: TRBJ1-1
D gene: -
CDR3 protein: CASSWGGLQGRNTEAFF
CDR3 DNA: TGTGCCAGCAGCTGGGGCGGTCTACAGGGAAGGAACACTGAAGCTTTCTTT

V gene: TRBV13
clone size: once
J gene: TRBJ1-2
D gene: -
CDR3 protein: CASSLSENYGYTF
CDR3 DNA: TGTGCCAGCAGCTTAAGCGAGAACTATGGCTACACCTTC

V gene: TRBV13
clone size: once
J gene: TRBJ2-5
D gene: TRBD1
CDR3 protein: CASSSPGQTIQETQYF
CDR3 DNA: TGTGCCAGCAGCTCCCCGGGACAGACGATTCAAGAGACCCAGTACTTC

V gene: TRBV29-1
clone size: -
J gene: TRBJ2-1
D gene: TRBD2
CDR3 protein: CSVVGLAATNEQFF
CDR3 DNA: TGCAGCGTTGTCGGACTAGCGGCAACCAATGAGCAGTTCTTC

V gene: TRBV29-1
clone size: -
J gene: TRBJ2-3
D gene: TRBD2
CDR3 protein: CSVVLAGADTDTQYF
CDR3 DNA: TGCAGCGTTGTTCTAGCGGGGGCTGACACAGATACGCAGTATTTT

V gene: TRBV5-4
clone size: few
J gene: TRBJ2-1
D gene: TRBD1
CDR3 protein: CASSSPGQGYNEQFF
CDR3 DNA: TGTGCCAGCAGCTCGCCGGGACAGGGCTACAATGAGCAGTTCTTC

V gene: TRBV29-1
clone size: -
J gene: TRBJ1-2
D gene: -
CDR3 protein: CSADGPEGGYTF
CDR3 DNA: TGCAGCGCTGACGGCCCCGAGGGAGGCTACACCTTC

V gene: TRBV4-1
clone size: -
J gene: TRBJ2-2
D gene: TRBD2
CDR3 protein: CASSQDGLAGGIGELFF
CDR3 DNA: TGCGCCAGCAGCCAAGATGGGCTAGCGGGGGGGATCGGGGAGCTGTTTTTT

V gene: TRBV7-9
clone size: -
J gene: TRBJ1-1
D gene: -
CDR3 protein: CASTNRNTEAFF
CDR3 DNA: TGTGCCAGCACAAACAGGAACACTGAAGCTTTCTTT

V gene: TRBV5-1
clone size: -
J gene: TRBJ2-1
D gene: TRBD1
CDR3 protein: CASSLEGASNEQFF
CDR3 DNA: TGCGCCAGCAGCTTGGAGGGGGCTAGCAATGAGCAGTTCTTC

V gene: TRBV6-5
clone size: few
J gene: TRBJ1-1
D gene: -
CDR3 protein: CASSYSAAMNTEAFF
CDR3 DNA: TGTGCCAGCAGTTACTCGGCAGCCATGAACACTGAAGCTTTCTTT

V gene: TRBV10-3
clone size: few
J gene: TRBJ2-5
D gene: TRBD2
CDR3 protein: CAIGEGGETQYF
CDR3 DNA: TGTGCCATCGGGGAGGGAGGGGAGACCCAGTACTTC

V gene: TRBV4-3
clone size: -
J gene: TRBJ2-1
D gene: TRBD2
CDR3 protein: CASSRLLAGVEQFF
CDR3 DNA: TGCGCCAGCAGCCGGTTACTAGCGGGGGTGGAGCAGTTCTTC

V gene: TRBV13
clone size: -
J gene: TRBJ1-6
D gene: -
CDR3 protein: CASSLRRDTNSPLHF
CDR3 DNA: TGTGCCAGCAGCCTACGCCGGGACACCAATTCACCCCTCCACTTT

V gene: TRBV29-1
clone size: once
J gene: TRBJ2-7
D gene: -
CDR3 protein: CSVGGRGAYEQYF
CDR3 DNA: TGCAGCGTTGGCGGCAGGGGCGCCTACGAGCAGTACTTC

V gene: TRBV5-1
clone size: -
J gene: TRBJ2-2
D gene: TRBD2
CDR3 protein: CASSLRRGVLSGNTGELFF
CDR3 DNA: TGCGCCAGCAGCTTGAGGCGGGGGGTCCTTTCTGGGAACACCGGGGAGCTGTTTTTT

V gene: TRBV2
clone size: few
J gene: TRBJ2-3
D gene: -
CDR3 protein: CATSGQFEDTQYF
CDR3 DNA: TGTGCCACTTCGGGACAATTCGAAGATACGCAGTATTTT

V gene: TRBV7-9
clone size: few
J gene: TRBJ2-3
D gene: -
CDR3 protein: CASSFGEGQTDTQYF
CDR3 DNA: TGTGCCAGCAGCTTCGGGGAAGGACAGACAGATACGCAGTATTTT